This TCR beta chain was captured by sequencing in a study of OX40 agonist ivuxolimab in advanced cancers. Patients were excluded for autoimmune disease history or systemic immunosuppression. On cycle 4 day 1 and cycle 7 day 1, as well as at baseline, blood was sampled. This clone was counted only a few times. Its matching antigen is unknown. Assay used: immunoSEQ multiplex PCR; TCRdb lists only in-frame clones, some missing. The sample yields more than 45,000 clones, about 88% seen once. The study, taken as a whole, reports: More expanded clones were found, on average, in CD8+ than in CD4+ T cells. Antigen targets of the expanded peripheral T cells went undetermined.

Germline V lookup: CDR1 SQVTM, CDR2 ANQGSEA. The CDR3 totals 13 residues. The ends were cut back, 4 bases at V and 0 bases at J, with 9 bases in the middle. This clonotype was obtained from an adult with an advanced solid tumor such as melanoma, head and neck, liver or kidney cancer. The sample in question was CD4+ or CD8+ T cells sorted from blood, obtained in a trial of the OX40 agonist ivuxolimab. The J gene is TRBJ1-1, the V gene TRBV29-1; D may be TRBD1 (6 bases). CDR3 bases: TGCAGCGTTGTACGGGACATGAACACTGAAGCTTTCTTT. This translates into CSVVRDMNTEAFF.